This T cell receptor (beta chain) was captured by sequencing in a study of blood T cell repertoires in COVID-19. Overall study context: Italy, Spain and the United States were the sources of the convalescent and acute COVID-19 samples. The cDNA or gDNA used as material had been derived from T cells, B-cell-depleted T cells, or PBMCs.

Data came from immunoSEQ multiplex PCR; TCRdb stores just in-frame clones and leaves some out. Of about 150,000 clones listed, about 80% are singletons. V was cut by 1 base and J by 3 bases, with 12 bases left in between. The germline V gene encodes CDR1 MGHRA and CDR2 YSYEKL. CDR3 length equals 15 residues. The genes are TRBV4-1 and TRBJ1-1; no clear D gene. Sample: peripheral blood. The sequence was obtained from a woman older than 75 with acute or convalescent COVID-19. This chain's CDR3 is CASSQVQEGDTEAFF. DNA of the CDR3: TGCGCCAGCAGCCAAGTGCAGGAGGGAGACACTGAAGCTTTCTTT.